Listed below are T cell receptor beta chains from one sample, sequenced in a study of T cell responses to AZD1222 COVID-19 vaccine. Profiled with immunoSEQ multiplex PCR; TCRdb holds only in-frame clones, not every one. The table records some 150,000 clones, around nine tenths of them present only once. Sequenced material: peripheral blood, taken on day 0 of AZD1222 vaccination. Receptors were obtained from an adult in good health. Both conserved end residues are part of each CDR3. The D gene is left open where the match is weak. A row's size may be missing; if present it is once, few, many or a size class.

>14|-|TRBJ2-1|-|TRBV6-2/TRBV6-3
TGTGCCAGCAGCTTTAGCGGACTCTACAATGAGCAGTTCTTC
CASSFSGLYNEQFF
>15|TRBD1|TRBJ1-1|-|TRBV25-1
TGTGCCAGCAGTGGGGTTCGACAGGGAGACACTGAAGCTTTCTTT
CASSGVRQGDTEAFF
>13|-|TRBJ2-3|-|TRBV28
TGTGCCAGTTCGGCAGGGTCGACAGATACGCAGTATTTT
CASSAGSTDTQYF
>15|-|TRBJ2-1|-|TRBV7-2
TGTGCCAGCGGTAATAGCGGACCACCCTACAATGAGCAGTTCTTC
CASGNSGPPYNEQFF
>16|TRBD1|TRBJ2-1|few|TRBV9
TGTGCCAGCAGCCCAACCGGGGGACAGGGTTGGAATGAGCAGTTCTTC
CASSPTGGQGWNEQFF
>16|TRBD2|TRBJ2-3|-|TRBV15
TGTGCCACCAGCACCAGACTAGCGGGGAGCACAGATACGCAGTATTTT
CATSTRLAGSTDTQYF
>16|-|TRBJ1-1|-|TRBV6-1
TGTGCCAGCAGTGAAGGCCCGGCAGGAGCGAACACTGAAGCTTTCTTT
CASSEGPAGANTEAFF
>14|-|TRBJ2-5|-|TRBV5-1
TGCGCCAGCAGCTTGGGGGATTCACAAGAGACCCAGTACTTC
CASSLGDSQETQYF
>15|-|TRBJ1-4|-|TRBV21-1
TGTGCCAGCAGCAAAGCGCGGCCAGGGAATGAAAAACTGTTTTTT
CASSKARPGNEKLFF
>16|TRBD2|TRBJ2-7|-|TRBV5-6
TGTGCCAGCAGCTTGTTAGGAGCGGGAGTTAATTACGAGCAGTACTTC
CASSLLGAGVNYEQYF
>14|TRBD1|TRBJ1-6|-|TRBV19
TGTGCCAGTAGCGGGACAGGGGAGTATTCACCCCTCCACTTT
CASSGTGEYSPLHF
>19|TRBD1|TRBJ1-5|-|TRBV19
TGTGCCAGTAGTATAGATCCGGGACAGGGGGCGTATAGCAATCAGCCCCAGCATTTT
CASSIDPGQGAYSNQPQHF
>13|-|TRBJ1-1|once|TRBV6-5
TGTGCCAGCACTCGGGGGAGGGGCACTGAAGCTTTCTTT
CASTRGRGTEAFF
>14|-|TRBJ1-5|once|TRBV19
TGTGCCAGTACCCAGGGCTCCAACAATCAGCCCCAGCATTTT
CASTQGSNNQPQHF
>16|TRBD2|TRBJ2-7|few|TRBV28
TGTGCCAGCAGTTTAGGGTCTAGCGGGCTCCTTGGAGAGCAGTACTTC
CASSLGSSGLLGEQYF
>14|-|TRBJ2-2|-|TRBV7-8
TGTGCCAGCAGCTTGACAGGGAACACCGGGGAGCTGTTTTTT
CASSLTGNTGELFF
>16|-|TRBJ1-6|-|TRBV6-2/TRBV6-3
TGTGCCAGCAGCAGTTGGCAGGGCCCTGCACAGGCACCCCTCCACTTT
CASSSWQGPAQAPLHF
>13|TRBD1|TRBJ2-7|-|TRBV6-5
TGTGCCAGCAGAGCCACAGGGGTCGGGGAGCAGTACTTC
CASRATGVGEQYF
>17|TRBD2|TRBJ2-4|-|TRBV3-1/TRBV3-2
TGTGCCAGCAGCCACCCTACTAGCGGGGGGGACAAAAACATTCAGTACTTC
CASSHPTSGGDKNIQYF
>15|TRBD2|TRBJ2-1|-|TRBV6-5
TGTGCCAGCAGTCCGAGACTAGCGGGAGGAGGTGAGCAGTTCTTC
CASSPRLAGGGEQFF
>13|-|TRBJ2-2|once|TRBV7-9
TGTGCCAGCAGCTTTGGCTCCCCCGGGGAGCTGTTTTTT
CASSFGSPGELFF
>15|TRBD1|TRBJ1-2|-|TRBV5-6
TGTGCCAGCAGCTTACTGGGACAGGGGGCTGGTGGCTACACCTTC
CASSLLGQGAGGYTF
>11|-|TRBJ2-3|-|TRBV29-1
TGCAGCGTTGAGAGGGAACATACGCAGTATTTT
CSVEREHTQYF
>16|-|TRBJ1-1|-|TRBV21-1
TGTGCCAGCAGTGGACAGGCCCTACCTTGGGACACTGAAGCTTTCTTT
CASSGQALPWDTEAFF
>15|TRBD1|TRBJ1-2|-|TRBV5-6
TGTGCCAGCAGCCTGTCCGGGGACAGGCTGTATGGCTACACCTTC
CASSLSGDRLYGYTF
>13|-|TRBJ2-7|-|TRBV10-3
TGTGCCATCAGTGTTGATGGTAGCAACGAGCAGTACTTC
CAISVDGSNEQYF
>16|TRBD1|TRBJ1-5|-|TRBV7-3
TGTGCCAGCAGCGCGACGACAGGGCCTCGCCCTACTCCCCAGCATTTT
CASSATTGPRPTPQHF
>14|-|TRBJ1-6|-|TRBV11-2
TGTGCCAGCAGCTTAGGGGGGGGTAATTCACCCCTCCACTTT
CASSLGGGNSPLHF
>13|-|TRBJ1-5|-|TRBV12-3/TRBV12-4
TGTGCCACCTCGGCGAGGGGGGATCAGCCCCAGCATTTT
CATSARGDQPQHF
>14|-|TRBJ1-2|-|TRBV7-3
TGTGCCAGCAGCCCATTTAGGGGTTCCTATGGCTACACCTTC
CASSPFRGSYGYTF
>15|TRBD2|TRBJ2-5|-|TRBV2
TGTGCCAGCAGTGAAACCCCAGCGGGAGCGGAGACCCAGTACTTC
CASSETPAGAETQYF
>14|-|TRBJ1-6|-|TRBV2
TGTGCCAGCAGGAGGGGCGACACTAATTCACCCCTCCACTTT
CASRRGDTNSPLHF
>13|-|TRBJ1-1|-|TRBV14
TGTGCCAGCAGCCAAGGAGGCAGTACTGAAGCTTTCTTT
CASSQGGSTEAFF
>15|-|TRBJ1-4|-|TRBV7-9
TGTGCCAGCAGTCTCACAGAGCATGTTAATGAAAAACTGTTTTTT
CASSLTEHVNEKLFF
>15|-|TRBJ1-2|-|TRBV5-6
TGTGCCAGCAGCTTAGGATATGACTGGGCGTATGGCTACACCTTC
CASSLGYDWAYGYTF
>14|-|TRBJ1-1|-|TRBV7-2
TGTGCCAGCAGTAAAACCCCGGGGGGGGCTGAAGCTTTCTTT
CASSKTPGGAEAFF
>15|-|TRBJ2-7|-|TRBV7-2
TGTGCCAGCAGCCCCCACTCGACAGGTGCCTACGAGCAGTACTTC
CASSPHSTGAYEQYF
>14|-|TRBJ1-1|once|TRBV2
TGTGCCAGCAGTCTTACGACAGAGAACACTGAAGCTTTCTTT
CASSLTTENTEAFF
>14|-|TRBJ2-7|-|TRBV5-1
TGCGCCAGCAGCTTGGACAGTTCTAGTACCGAGCAGTACTTC
CASSLDSSSTEQYF
>15|TRBD2|TRBJ2-7|-|TRBV6-5
TGTGCCAGCAATCGGGGGGCTAGCGGGGTATACGAGCAGTACTTC
CASNRGASGVYEQYF
>15|-|TRBJ1-1|-|TRBV28
TGTGCCAGCAGTTTATCCCGTTGGTTAAACACTGAAGCTTTCTTT
CASSLSRWLNTEAFF
>13|-|TRBJ2-7|-|TRBV27
TGTGCCAGCAGTAACCTTGGACAGTACGAGCAGTACTTC
CASSNLGQYEQYF